These T cell receptor beta chains were read from a single sample in a study of blood T cells in healthy people across ages. TCRdb itself ran the 5' RACE reads through MiXCR, one entry per CDR3 protein. The sample has some 900,000 distinct CDR3 sequences, under 35% seen once; the top ten hold roughly 17%. Sequencing was carried out using blood. Receptors were obtained from a woman over 75 in good health. Both conserved end residues are part of each CDR3. Each record gives: D gene, V gene, J gene, clone size, CDR3 protein, CDR3 DNA. A D gene is named only where the DNA matches it firmly. Clone size is stated in some rows and not others, as once, few, many or a class when expanded.

>TRBD1|TRBV15|TRBJ2-1|-
CATSRDRHRGSSYNEQFF
TGTGCCACCAGCAGAGATCGGCACAGGGGGAGCTCCTACAATGAGCAGTTCTTC
>TRBD2|TRBV3-1|TRBJ2-3|-
CASSPLAGDRADTQYF
TGTGCCAGCAGCCCCCTAGCGGGAGACAGGGCAGATACGCAGTATTTT
>-|TRBV7-2|TRBJ1-1|-
CASSVQTEAFF
TGTGCCAGCAGCGTACAAACTGAAGCTTTCTTT
>-|TRBV20-1|TRBJ2-3|-
CSAREGARTDTQYF
TGCAGTGCTAGGGAGGGGGCAAGGACAGATACGCAGTATTTT
>-|TRBV4-2|TRBJ2-2|-
CASSQVGDARDTGELFF
TGTGCCAGCAGCCAAGTTGGCGACGCCCGGGACACCGGGGAGCTGTTTTTT
>TRBD1|TRBV11-2|TRBJ2-7|-
CASSSRFGTGAYYEQYF
TGTGCCAGCAGCTCCCGTTTCGGGACAGGGGCCTACTACGAGCAGTACTTC
>TRBD2|TRBV25-1|TRBJ2-1|many
CASSDWLAGYNEQFF
TGTGCCAGCAGTGACTGGCTAGCGGGGTACAATGAGCAGTTCTTC
>-|TRBV5-5|TRBJ1-2|-
CASSLAGGQGTNYGYTF
TGTGCCAGCAGCTTGGCCGGAGGGCAGGGGACGAACTATGGCTACACCTTC
>-|TRBV29-1|TRBJ1-2|many
CSVDRNYGYTF
TGCAGCGTTGACAGGAACTATGGCTACACCTTC
>-|TRBV20-1|TRBJ1-5|many
CSARHGAANQPQHF
TGCAGTGCTAGGCATGGGGCCGCCAATCAGCCCCAGCATTTT
>TRBD2|TRBV3-1|TRBJ2-3|many
CASSQDGLAGGLGDTQYF
TGTGCCAGCAGCCAAGATGGACTAGCGGGGGGGCTTGGAGATACGCAGTATTTT
>-|TRBV10-3|TRBJ1-1|-
CAISARGGRGVNTEAFF
TGTGCCATCAGTGCTCGGGGGGGCCGGGGGGTGAACACTGAAGCTTTCTTT
>-|TRBV12-1|TRBJ1-5|-
CASSVGQASQPQHF
TGTGCCAGCAGCGTTGGACAGGCCTCTCAGCCCCAGCATTTT
>-|TRBV5-6|TRBJ1-2|many
CASSRRQPSRDGYTF
TGTGCCAGCAGCCGCCGACAGCCTTCTAGGGATGGCTACACCTTC
>-|TRBV4-2|TRBJ1-1|-
CASSQAQGLLTEAFF
TGTGCCAGCAGCCAAGCCCAGGGACTTCTCACTGAAGCTTTCTTT
>-|TRBV25-1|TRBJ1-5|-
CASSEGQRGNQPQHF
TGTGCCAGCAGTGAAGGACAACGGGGCAATCAGCCCCAGCATTTT
>-|TRBV20-1|TRBJ1-1|few
CSARDGLQGSGSAFF
TGCAGTGCTAGAGATGGACTACAGGGTTCTGGAAGTGCTTTCTTT
>TRBD1|TRBV20-1|TRBJ1-2|many
CSASSGQGNGYTF
TGCAGTGCTAGCTCCGGACAGGGGAATGGCTACACCTTC
>TRBD2|TRBV20-1|TRBJ2-4|-
CSARPGLAGNDDKNIQYF
TGCAGTGCTAGGCCGGGACTAGCGGGGAATGATGACAAAAACATTCAGTACTTC
>-|TRBV10-3|TRBJ2-7|once
CAISRLGAYEQYF
TGTGCCATCAGTCGCCTGGGAGCCTACGAGCAGTACTTC
>TRBD1|TRBV12-3/TRBV12-4|TRBJ2-5|many
CASSGTGRETQYF
TGTGCCAGCAGTGGGACAGGGAGAGAGACCCAGTACTTC
>-|TRBV3-1|TRBJ2-5|few
CASSEPGTQYF
TGTGCCAGCAGCGAACCCGGGACCCAGTACTTC
>-|TRBV24-1|TRBJ2-3|many
CATSGRNPDTQYF
TGTGCCACCAGTGGGCGGAACCCAGATACGCAGTATTTT
>TRBD2|TRBV7-2|TRBJ2-4|many
CASSPRLRGGLSAKNIQYF
TGTGCCAGCAGCCCCAGATTGCGGGGGGGCCTTAGTGCCAAAAACATTCAGTACTTC
>-|TRBV21-1|TRBJ2-1|-
CASSKEHALRNEQFF
TGTGCCAGCAGCAAAGAACATGCACTTAGGAATGAGCAGTTCTTC
>-|TRBV29-1|TRBJ1-2|many
CSVPRQSPNYGYTF
TGCAGCGTTCCCAGACAGTCCCCTAACTATGGCTACACCTTC
>TRBD2|TRBV10-1|TRBJ2-5|many
CASSETLRGGEETQYF
TGCGCCAGCAGTGAGACCTTGCGGGGGGGCGAGGAGACCCAGTACTTC
>TRBD1|TRBV20-1|TRBJ2-1|-
CSARPSQGNSEQFF
TGCAGTGCTAGGCCCTCACAGGGGAACAGTGAGCAGTTCTTC
>-|TRBV7-9|TRBJ1-4|-
CASSSQSRTTDEKLFF
TGTGCCAGCAGCTCCCAGAGTCGGACAACCGATGAAAAACTGTTTTTT
>-|TRBV11-2|TRBJ1-2|few
CASSSKNRWANYGYTF
TGTGCCAGCAGCTCGAAAAACCGGTGGGCTAACTATGGCTACACCTTC
>-|TRBV9|TRBJ1-1|-
CASSVGPKLMNTEAFF
TGTGCCAGCAGCGTGGGACCGAAGCTAATGAACACTGAAGCTTTCTTT
>-|TRBV10-3|TRBJ1-1|few
CAITPDVNTEAFF
TGTGCCATCACCCCAGACGTGAACACTGAAGCTTTCTTT
>-|TRBV10-2|TRBJ1-5|few
CASSESQVQQPQHF
TGCGCCAGCAGTGAGTCGCAGGTGCAACAGCCCCAGCATTTT
>TRBD2|TRBV12-3/TRBV12-4|TRBJ2-1|many
CASSLSGGSYNEQFF
TGTGCCAGCAGTTTGAGCGGGGGCTCCTACAATGAGCAGTTCTTC
>-|TRBV7-2|TRBJ2-3|many
CASSLGVLKDTQYF
TGTGCCAGCAGCCTTGGGGTGTTGAAAGATACGCAGTATTTT
>-|TRBV6-2/TRBV6-3|TRBJ2-1|many
CASSSPTGIDEQFF
TGTGCCAGCAGTTCTCCAACAGGGATTGATGAGCAGTTCTTC
>-|TRBV6-5|TRBJ1-5|few
CASRYTRADSISNQPQHF
TGTGCCAGCAGGTACACTCGGGCCGACTCGATTAGCAATCAGCCCCAGCATTTT
>TRBD2|TRBV5-1|TRBJ2-5|-
CASSLAGTKKETQYF
TGCGCCAGCAGCTTGGCGGGGACTAAAAAAGAGACCCAGTACTTC
>TRBD1|TRBV7-2|TRBJ1-1|few
CASSSQGAGMNTEAFF
TGTGCCAGCAGCTCTCAGGGGGCGGGAATGAACACTGAAGCTTTCTTT
>TRBD1|TRBV6-5|TRBJ2-4|-
CASRRDRGNIQYF
TGTGCCAGCAGAAGGGACAGGGGGAACATTCAGTACTTC
>TRBD1|TRBV12-3/TRBV12-4|TRBJ1-2|many
CASSLVISGQGLGYTF
TGTGCCAGCAGTTTAGTTATTTCGGGACAGGGTTTAGGCTACACCTTC
>-|TRBV5-1|TRBJ1-1|few
CASSLAVGTEAFF
TGCGCCAGCAGCTTGGCGGTAGGCACTGAAGCTTTCTTT
>-|TRBV20-1|TRBJ2-2|few
CSARVGGNTGELFF
TGCAGTGCTAGAGTCGGTGGTAACACCGGGGAGCTGTTTTTT
>-|TRBV21-1|TRBJ1-1|-
CASYGPPGGMNTEAFF
TGTGCCAGCTACGGGCCGCCGGGAGGCATGAACACTGAAGCTTTCTTT
>-|TRBV12-3/TRBV12-4|TRBJ1-5|-
CASRKGGSVQPQHF
TGTGCCAGCAGGAAGGGGGGATCGGTTCAGCCCCAGCATTTT
>-|TRBV21-1|TRBJ2-1|few
CASSHNRGPSYNEQFF
TGTGCCAGCAGCCACAACAGGGGGCCCTCCTACAATGAGCAGTTCTTC
>TRBD2|TRBV2|TRBJ2-4|-
CASSPNPRLAGGVGRYF
TGTGCCAGCAGTCCCAACCCCAGACTAGCGGGGGGTGTCGGTCGGTACTTC
>-|TRBV27|TRBJ1-5|few
CASRAAGSNQPQHF
TGTGCCAGCAGGGCGGCGGGGAGCAATCAGCCCCAGCATTTT
>TRBD2|TRBV12-3/TRBV12-4|TRBJ2-5|many
CASRHAGGRGETQYF
TGTGCCAGCAGACACGCGGGGGGGCGGGGAGAGACCCAGTACTTC
>-|TRBV7-2|TRBJ2-7|many
CASSITGSTYEQYF
TGTGCCAGCAGCATCACAGGGAGCACCTACGAGCAGTACTTC